Below are 25 T cell receptor beta chains sequenced from a single sample in a study of T cells after yellow fever vaccination (dated by TCRdb to the late 2010s). In light of the paper, this sample's treatment or condition label describes: live attenuated yellow fever vaccine strain. Receptors were amplified or captured by 5' RACE. For sequencing, an Illumina NovaSeq 6000 was employed. The public sequencing data were trimmed at Q25 with fastp and processed into clonotypes with MiXCR by TCRdb, which kept only in-frame beta chains. Rows matching on CDR3 protein sequence are summarized as one entry with the most common DNA and genes. The sample has some 350,000 distinct CDR3 sequences on record, 3% to 4.5% of them singletons. Approximately 24% of the sample lies in the top ten. The sequenced sample was PBMCs, obtained 5 days after the yellow fever booster vaccination. These receptors originate from a man aged 18 to 35 who received the YFV17D yellow fever vaccine.

The chain joins TRBV7-9 to TRBJ1-2; D not resolved. CDR1 and CDR2 (germline): SEHNR, FQNEAQ (reference sequence). This CDR3 is 15 amino acids long. Trimming took off 4 bases at V and 3 bases at J, with 15 bases between the two ends. The CDR3 region is CASSSTERVDYGYTF. CDR3 in DNA: TGTGCCAGCAGCTCCACTGAGAGAGTTGACTATGGCTACACCTTC.

This chain joins TRBV20-1 and TRBJ2-3, with a tentative D call TRBD1 (6 bases). The CDR3 totals 15 residues. V shed 3 bases and J shed 2 bases, with 15 bases lying between them. The germline CDR1 and CDR2 sequences are DFQATT and SNEGSKA (reference sequence). The CDR3 is CSARGTRGNTDTQYF. In DNA form, the CDR3 reads TGCAGTGCTAGGGGGACAAGGGGAAACACAGATACGCAGTATTTT.

The chain is built from TRBV6-5 and TRBJ1-2; 7 nucleotides match TRBD1. The trim removed 2 bases at V and 8 bases at J, leaving 5 bases unmatched. CDR3 length equals 13 residues. Germline loops: CDR1 MNHEY, CDR2 SVGAGI. As DNA, the CDR3 is TGTGCCAGCAGTTACACAGGGGAGAGGGGCTACACCTTC. It encodes CASSYTGERGYTF.

The chain is built from TRBV29-1 and TRBJ1-2; a possible D gene is TRBD1 (5 bases). Germline V gene lookup returns CDR1 SQVTM and CDR2 ANQGSEA. Trimming took 5 bases from V and 3 from J, leaving 16 bases between them. The CDR3 loop spans 14 amino acids. The DNA for the CDR3 is TGCAGCGTTCAGGACGGGGCAGGCGACTATGGCTACACCTTC. Translating it yields CSVQDGAGDYGYTF.

This clonotype was counted a few times. The genes are TRBV28 and TRBJ2-7, with 8 bases identical to TRBD1. V lost 5 bases, J lost 0 bases, and 3 bases stayed unmatched. CDR1 is MDHEN and CDR2 is SYDVKM in the germline V gene. The CDR3 extends over 14 amino acids. Written as DNA, the CDR3 is TGTGCCAGCAGTCCGACAGGGGACTCCTACGAGCAGTACGTC. It encodes CASSPTGDSYEQYV.

This clonotype has a count of ten or more. CDR3 loop: CSAPKRDPYEQYV. DNA for the CDR3: TGCAGTGCTCCAAAGAGGGACCCCTACGAGCAGTACGTC. J is TRBJ2-7 and V is TRBV20-1; possibly TRBD1 or TRBD2 for D (5 bases each). V lost 5 bases and J lost 2, with 13 bases in between. CDR1 and CDR2 from the germline V gene are DFQATT and SNEGSKA (reference sequence). This CDR3 contains 13 residues.

The chain recombines TRBV12-3 or TRBV12-4 with TRBJ1-1, with D hard to call. CDR3 length: 12 amino acids. V was cut by 6 bases and J by 9 bases, with 14 bases left in between. The CDR3 coding sequence is TGTGCCAGCAGCCCTCCAGCCCGCCAAGCTTTCTTT. It translates to CASSPPARQAFF.

In this sample, this clonotype turned up many times. CDR3 nucleotides: TGCGCCAGCAGATCTAGCGGGGGGACTTACAATGAGCAGTTCTTC. The encoded protein is CASRSSGGTYNEQFF. The chain links TRBV5-1 to TRBJ2-1; 11 nucleotides align to TRBD2. This CDR3 has 15 residues. The germline CDR1 and CDR2 sequences are SGHRS and YFSETQ. Losses at the gene ends were 5 bases for V and 4 bases for J; bases not matched to a gene: 5.

This clonotype appeared a few times. V is TRBV7-2 and J is TRBJ1-1, with D hard to call. The CDR3 totals 16 residues. V lost 1 base and J 1 base, leaving 13 bases between the germline ends. Germline V lookup: CDR1 SGHTA, CDR2 FQGNSA. The CDR3 DNA reads as TGTGCCAGCAGCTTAGGTCTGGCAGGCCAGAACACTGAAGCTTTCTTT. Its translation: CASSLGLAGQNTEAFF.

This clonotype has more than one count but fewer than ten. This chain joins TRBV12-3 or TRBV12-4 and TRBJ1-6; no clear D gene. Trimming removed 4 bases from V and 10 bases from J, with 17 bases in between. The CDR3 is made up of 15 amino acids. CDR3 sequence: CASSSISGVNSPLHF. DNA of the CDR3: TGTGCCAGCAGTTCAATCTCCGGGGTGAACTCACCCCTCCACTTT.

This clonotype was seen ten or more times. The gene calls are TRBV11-2 and TRBJ2-7; 11 bases line up with TRBD1. V shed 4 bases, J shed 4 bases, and the junction held 3 bases outside the gene matches. The CDR3 runs 14 residues. In germline, CDR1 is SGHAT, CDR2 FQNNGV. The CDR3 region is CASSWTGGEYEQYF. CDR3 nucleotides: TGTGCCAGCAGCTGGACAGGGGGCGAATACGAGCAGTACTTC.

This clonotype was seen repeatedly, ten times or more. The chain couples TRBV7-9 to TRBJ2-5; D remains unclear. CDR3 length: 11 residues. Germline CDR1 reads SEHNR; CDR2 reads FQNEAQ (reference sequence). The ends were cut back, 4 bases at V and 4 bases at J, with 4 bases in the middle. In DNA form, the CDR3 reads TGTGCCAGCAGCTCCACAGAGACCCAGTACTTC. Translated, it gives CASSSTETQYF.

This clonotype was detected only a few times. CDR3 region: CASRLAGTNEQFF. The CDR3, as DNA: TGTGCCAGCAGACTAGCGGGGACCAATGAGCAGTTCTTC. This chain joins TRBV6-5 and TRBJ2-1, with 10 bases matching TRBD2. This CDR3 spans 13 amino acids. After removal of 6 bases from V and 6 bases from J, the junction contained 2 bases not matched to a gene. Germline CDR1 and CDR2: MNHEY and SVGAGI.

The gene calls are TRBV5-4 and TRBJ2-3; D is possibly TRBD2 (5 bases). The CDR3 consists of 13 residues. The germline V gene encodes CDR1 SGHNT and CDR2 YYREEE (reference sequence). The V end was cut by 2 bases, the J end by 5 bases, with 9 bases between. This CDR3 is CASSFRAGDTQYF. CDR3 DNA sequence: TGTGCCAGCAGCTTTAGGGCGGGAGATACGCAGTATTTT.

This clonotype was picked up many times. The J gene is TRBJ2-5, the V gene TRBV5-6; 11 bases agree with TRBD2. Germline trimming cut 4 bases from V and 1 base from J; bases unmatched to any gene: 6. CDR1 SGHDT and CDR2 YYEEEE come from the germline V gene. This CDR3 is built from 16 residues. In nucleotides, the CDR3 is TGTGCCAGCAGCCGTACTAGCGGGGGTACCCAAGAGACCCAGTACTTC. This gives the protein CASSRTSGGTQETQYF.

This clonotype came up a few times. The chain uses TRBV18 and TRBJ2-4, with a possible D match to TRBD1 (5 bases). CDR3 length: 13 residues. Deletions cut 3 bases from V and 8 bases from J, with 11 bases between. Germline assignment: CDR1 KGHSH and CDR2 LQKENI. The CDR3 DNA reads as TGTGCCAGCTCACCTGCAGGGTACGACATTCAGTACTTC. Its translation: CASSPAGYDIQYF.

This clonotype has only a few counts. The rearrangement joins TRBV29-1 to TRBJ2-4, with 7 bases identical to TRBD2. There are 14 residues in the CDR3. V dropped 3 bases and J dropped 3; count of bases not matched to a gene: 5. Germline assignment: CDR1 SQVTM and CDR2 ANQGSEA. The DNA of the CDR3 is TGCAGCGTTGATAGGGCGGGGGACAAAAACATTCAGTACTTC. Its protein product is CSVDRAGDKNIQYF.

Many counts were recorded for this clonotype. The chain is built from TRBV4-2 and TRBJ2-1, with 7 bases matching TRBD2. This CDR3 has 16 residues. CDR1 and CDR2 from the germline V gene are LGHNA and YNFKEQ. The V gene end was trimmed by 0 bases and the J gene end by 6 bases; junction bases not matched to a gene: 8. The CDR3 protein is CASSQDADGGFNEQFF. The CDR3 DNA sequence: TGTGCCAGCAGCCAAGATGCAGACGGGGGGTTCAATGAGCAGTTCTTC.

This clonotype was picked up many times. V usage is TRBV5-1 and J usage is TRBJ2-7; 7 positions agree with TRBD1. J lost 3 bases, V lost 3 bases, and 6 bases had no gene match. There are 14 residues in the CDR3. CDR1 is SGHRS and CDR2 is YFSETQ in the germline V gene. CDR3 in amino acids: CASSYLTGYYEQYF. The CDR3 DNA reads as TGCGCCAGCAGCTACCTGACAGGGTACTACGAGCAGTACTTC.

The V call is TRBV7-2, the J call TRBJ1-3, with D possibly TRBD1 on 5 matching bases. CDR3 length: 16 amino acids. Germline CDR1 is SGHTA and CDR2 is FQGNSA. Trimming removed 1 base at V and 4 bases at J, with 14 bases between. CDR3 loop: CASSLVWGTPGNTIYF. CDR3 DNA: TGTGCCAGCAGCTTAGTATGGGGGACCCCCGGAAACACCATATATTTT. Together with reference TRBV7-2 and TRBJ1-3, the CDR3 gives the full variable domain: GAGVSQSPSNKVTEKGKDVELRCDPISGHTALYWYRQSLGQGLEFLIYFQGNSAPDKSGLPSDRFSAERTGGSVSTLTIQRTQQEDSAVYLCASSLVWGTPGNTIYFGEGSWLTVV.

The sample holds many counts of this clonotype. The chain has TRBV20-1 and TRBJ1-4; D remains ambiguous. The ends were cut back, 3 bases at V and 8 bases at J, with 7 bases in the middle. Looked up from germline, CDR1 is DFQATT and CDR2 is SNEGSKA (reference sequence). CDR3 length: 11 residues. The CDR3 DNA follows: TGCAGTGCTAGTTTAGGCGAAAAACTGTTTTTT. This codes for CSASLGEKLFF.

This clonotype was seen many times. J is TRBJ1-6 and V is TRBV2; the match to TRBD1 covers 7 bases. The V gene end was trimmed by 4 bases and the J gene end by 2 bases; junction bases not matched to a gene: 2. CDR3 length equals 15 residues. CDR1 is SNHLY and CDR2 is FYNNEI in the germline V gene. Here the CDR3 DNA reads TGTGCCAGCAGTGGCCAGGGGGCCTATAATTCACCCCTCCACTTT. Amino acids: CASSGQGAYNSPLHF. The full variable domain, rest sourced from reference TRBV2 and TRBJ1-6, is EPEVTQTPSHQVTQMGQEVILRCVPISNHLYFYWYRQILGQKVEFLVSFYNNEISEKSEIFDDQFSVERPDGSNFTLKIRSTKLEDSAMYFCASSGQGAYNSPLHFGNGTRLTVT.

This clonotype was picked up a small number of times. This chain connects TRBV4-2 to TRBJ1-6; TRBD1 agrees at 10 bases. The CDR3 is 16 residues long. CDR1 and CDR2 from the germline V gene are LGHNA and YNFKEQ. V was clipped by 2 bases and J by 7 bases; unmatched bases: 5. In DNA form, the CDR3 reads TGTGCCAGCAGCCAACAAGACAGGGGGCGAAATTCACCCCTCCACTTT. This translates into CASSQQDRGRNSPLHF.

This clonotype was seen only a few times. The chain couples TRBV18 to TRBJ1-6, with TRBD1 as a possible D gene (5 bases). V dropped 3 bases and J dropped 10 bases, with 16 bases sitting between them. Germline lookup yields CDR1 KGHSH and CDR2 LQKENI. The CDR3 runs 15 residues. CDR3 amino acids: CASSPMTERSSPLHF. In nucleotides, the CDR3 is TGTGCCAGCTCACCGATGACAGAACGTAGCTCACCCCTCCACTTT.

In its sample, this clonotype was seen a few times. The rearrangement links TRBV12-3 or TRBV12-4 to TRBJ2-3, with D possibly matching TRBD1 (6 bases). V gave up 7 bases and J gave up 5 bases, with 16 bases separating them. This CDR3 contains 14 residues. CDR3 loop: CASNEGVIRDTQYF. For the CDR3, the DNA is TGTGCCAGCAACGAGGGGGTTATTAGAGATACGCAGTATTTT.